A selection of T cell receptor beta chains follows, all from one sample in a study of cytomegalovirus exposure and HLA in healthy donors. Using immunoSEQ multiplex PCR, the repertoire was profiled, and TCRdb retains in-frame clones only, with some absent. The sample records tens of thousands of clones, over 75% being singletons. Input material: PBMCs. All receptors derive from a young man in good health and CMV-seronegative. Both conserved end residues are part of each CDR3. The order of the fields is V gene, clone size, D gene, J gene, CDR3 protein, CDR3 DNA. A D gene is named only where the DNA matches it firmly. The size of a clone is reported for some rows only, either as once, few or many, or as a class for expanded clones.

TRBV27,-,TRBD2,TRBJ2-7,CASRRLAGGTEQYF,TGTGCCAGCAGACGACTAGCGGGAGGGACCGAGCAGTACTTC
TRBV5-1,once,-,TRBJ1-5,CASSLGSYSNQPQHF,TGCGCCAGCAGCTTGGGGAGTTATAGCAATCAGCCCCAGCATTTT
TRBV29-1,once,TRBD1,TRBJ2-7,CSVVGVGRGQTEQYF,TGCAGCGTTGTTGGGGTCGGCAGGGGGCAGACTGAGCAGTACTTC
TRBV7-2,-,-,TRBJ1-4,CASSLRSPNEKLFF,TGTGCCAGCAGCTTACGGAGTCCTAATGAAAAACTGTTTTTT
TRBV6-1,-,TRBD1,TRBJ1-2,CASSEAGWTGSGGVGGYTF,TGTGCCAGCAGTGAAGCGGGGTGGACAGGGAGCGGTGGTGTTGGTGGCTACACCTTC
TRBV2,-,-,TRBJ1-1,CASSDRGEAFF,TGTGCCAGCAGTGACAGGGGCGAAGCTTTCTTT
TRBV7-9,-,TRBD2,TRBJ2-7,CASSSSSGGADEQYF,TGTGCCAGCAGTTCCTCTAGCGGCGGTGCGGACGAGCAGTACTTC
TRBV11-2,-,TRBD1,TRBJ2-7,CASSLGQRNEQYF,TGTGCCAGCAGCTTGGGACAGCGTAACGAGCAGTACTTC
TRBV18,-,TRBD1,TRBJ1-4,CASSQNLPGQGSQLFF,TGTGCCAGCTCACAGAACCTGCCGGGACAGGGGTCACAACTGTTTTTT
TRBV6-1,-,TRBD1,TRBJ2-7,CASSPDRGGYEQYF,TGTGCCAGCAGCCCTGACAGGGGGGGGTACGAGCAGTACTTC
TRBV7-9,-,TRBD1,TRBJ2-5,CASSLKGQGLGGQETQYF,TGTGCCAGCAGCTTAAAGGGACAGGGATTAGGGGGCCAAGAGACCCAGTACTTC
TRBV7-9,-,-,TRBJ1-5,CASSQNSNQPQHF,TGTGCCAGCTCCCAGAATAGCAATCAGCCCCAGCATTTT
TRBV11-2,-,TRBD1,TRBJ1-1,CASSSRTGVNTEAFF,TGTGCCAGCAGCTCCCGGACAGGGGTGAACACTGAAGCTTTCTTT
TRBV18,-,-,TRBJ2-7,CASSPKQGHEQYF,TGTGCCAGCTCACCTAAACAGGGCCACGAGCAGTACTTC
TRBV30,-,TRBD1,TRBJ1-5,CAWSTGQGASLSNQPQHF,TGTGCCTGGAGTACGGGACAGGGAGCCTCTCTTAGCAATCAGCCCCAGCATTTT
TRBV27,-,-,TRBJ2-1,CASSPYTGLNEQFF,TGTGCCAGCAGCCCCTATACAGGGTTAAATGAGCAGTTCTTC
TRBV19,-,TRBD1,TRBJ2-2,CASSTQGQWSTGELFF,TGTGCCAGTAGTACCCAGGGACAGTGGAGCACCGGGGAGCTGTTTTTT
TRBV7-2,few,-,TRBJ2-1,CASSFSDYNEQFF,TGTGCCAGCAGCTTTAGCGATTACAATGAGCAGTTCTTC
TRBV4-2,few,TRBD1,TRBJ2-5,CASSLRDRAEETQYF,TGTGCCAGCAGCCTCCGGGACAGGGCGGAGGAGACCCAGTACTTC
TRBV4-2,-,TRBD2,TRBJ2-1,CASSQEDAGAGNEQFF,TGTGCCAGCAGCCAAGAGGACGCGGGAGCGGGGAATGAGCAGTTCTTC
TRBV19,-,-,TRBJ1-1,CGSGDLEAFF,TGTGGCTCAGGGGATTTGGAAGCTTTCTTT
TRBV2,-,-,TRBJ2-7,CAGREAAYEQYF,TGTGCCGGGCGGGAAGCGGCCTACGAGCAGTACTTC
TRBV7-9,-,-,TRBJ2-2,CASSSVSGELFF,TGTGCCAGCAGCTCGGTGTCGGGGGAGCTGTTTTTT
TRBV28,-,-,TRBJ1-4,CASSLFQGLGEKLFF,TGTGCCAGCAGTTTATTTCAGGGGCTGGGTGAAAAACTGTTTTTT
TRBV9,-,-,TRBJ2-1,CASSPTTSHNEQFF,TGTGCCAGCAGCCCCACTACCTCACACAATGAGCAGTTCTTC
TRBV5-1,-,-,TRBJ1-1,CASSLDRQNTEAFF,TGCGCCAGCAGCTTGGACAGACAGAACACTGAAGCTTTCTTT
TRBV10-3,-,-,TRBJ2-7,CAISDQGDYEQYF,TGTGCCATCAGTGATCAAGGGGACTACGAGCAGTACTTC
TRBV5-6,once,-,TRBJ1-4,CASGGRGEKLFF,TGTGCCAGCGGTGGTCGGGGGGAAAAACTGTTTTTT
TRBV28,-,-,TRBJ1-1,CASSSFVPGWIYTEAFF,TGTGCCAGCAGTTCCTTCGTCCCAGGTTGGATTTACACTGAAGCTTTCTTT
TRBV28,once,-,TRBJ2-3,CASSLPQGGRTDTQYF,TGTGCCAGCAGTCTCCCCCAGGGGGGTAGGACAGATACGCAGTATTTT
TRBV30,-,-,TRBJ1-2,CAWAIGDSPHGYTF,TGTGCCTGGGCTATAGGAGACAGCCCTCATGGCTACACCTTC
TRBV28,-,-,TRBJ1-2,CASSRTWWGNYGYTF,TGTGCCAGCAGTAGGACATGGTGGGGCAACTATGGCTACACCTTC
TRBV7-2,-,-,TRBJ2-5,CASSPPSRQQETQYF,TGTGCCAGCAGCCCGCCTAGCAGACAACAAGAGACCCAGTACTTC
TRBV2,few,-,TRBJ1-1,CASSDRRLDGTEAFF,TGTGCCAGCAGTGACCGCAGGCTGGATGGGACTGAAGCTTTCTTT
TRBV7-2,-,-,TRBJ2-1,CASSLAVGDGYNEQFF,TGTGCCAGCAGCTTAGCAGTGGGAGATGGGTACAATGAGCAGTTCTTC
TRBV27,-,-,TRBJ2-7,CASSLSRRGTGEQYF,TGTGCCAGCAGTTTATCGCGGCGCGGGACGGGCGAGCAGTACTTC
TRBV5-6,-,TRBD1,TRBJ2-5,CASSLGGGQYQETQYF,TGTGCCAGCAGCTTGGGAGGGGGACAGTATCAAGAGACCCAGTACTTC
TRBV9,-,TRBD2,TRBJ2-5,CASSVGTSGSRGKTQYF,TGTGCCAGCAGCGTCGGGACTAGCGGGAGTAGGGGAAAGACCCAGTACTTC
TRBV5-1,-,-,TRBJ1-2,CASSPVRGGYTF,TGCGCCAGCAGCCCGGTTAGGGGTGGCTACACCTTC
TRBV29-1,many,TRBD1,TRBJ1-1,CSVRTGDTEAFF,TGCAGCGTTAGGACAGGGGACACTGAAGCTTTCTTT
TRBV19,once,TRBD1,TRBJ1-2,CASTSGRRQGSSDGYTF,TGTGCCAGTACCTCGGGACGTAGACAGGGTTCTTCGGATGGCTACACCTTC
TRBV6-6,once,TRBD1,TRBJ1-1,CASSWDSNTEAFF,TGTGCCAGCAGTTGGGACAGCAACACTGAAGCTTTCTTT
TRBV14,once,TRBD1,TRBJ2-1,CASSHYRDRVVNEQFF,TGTGCCAGCAGTCACTACCGGGACAGGGTGGTCAATGAGCAGTTCTTC
TRBV5-5,-,TRBD2,TRBJ2-1,CASSRAAGGTYNEQFF,TGTGCCAGCAGCCGGGCGGCGGGGGGGACCTACAATGAGCAGTTCTTC
TRBV5-6,-,-,TRBJ1-1,CASSFQGWYDTEAFF,TGTGCCAGCAGCTTTCAGGGATGGTACGACACTGAAGCTTTCTTT
TRBV27,-,TRBD2,TRBJ2-7,CASRPLAGETREQYF,TGTGCCAGCAGACCACTAGCGGGAGAAACTCGCGAGCAGTACTTC
TRBV7-9,-,-,TRBJ2-5,CASSLVPDPYQETQYF,TGTGCCAGCAGCTTAGTTCCAGATCCGTACCAAGAGACCCAGTACTTC
TRBV19,-,-,TRBJ2-2,CASTEVPRTGELFF,TGTGCCAGTACCGAGGTTCCGCGCACCGGGGAGCTGTTTTTT
TRBV28,-,TRBD1,TRBJ2-7,CASTSGTGGASYEQYF,TGTGCCAGCACCTCCGGGACAGGGGGAGCCTCCTACGAGCAGTACTTC
TRBV19,few,TRBD1,TRBJ2-1,CASSPQGASYNEQFF,TGTGCCAGTAGTCCTCAGGGGGCCTCCTACAATGAGCAGTTCTTC
TRBV6-1,-,-,TRBJ2-7,CASTSTGIYEQYF,TGTGCCAGCACCTCTACGGGGATCTACGAGCAGTACTTC
TRBV2,-,-,TRBJ2-2,CASTRDINTGELFF,TGTGCCAGCACCCGGGACATTAACACCGGGGAGCTGTTTTTT
TRBV6-1,-,TRBD1,TRBJ2-1,CASLGTDYNEQFF,TGTGCCAGCCTTGGGACAGATTACAATGAGCAGTTCTTC
TRBV7-9,-,TRBD2,TRBJ2-3,CASSRASGGYTDTQYF,TGTGCCAGCAGCCGGGCTAGCGGGGGATACACAGATACGCAGTATTTT
TRBV4-1,-,-,TRBJ2-2,CASSHTGLTGELFF,TGCGCCAGCAGCCATACAGGGTTAACCGGGGAGCTGTTTTTT